The next 17 T cell receptor beta chains were all read from a single sample in a study of blood T cells in healthy people across ages. The second PCR ran about 6 to 12 cycles with a sample-barcoded 5' primer and J-beta primers. Via MiXCR, TCRdb re-called the 5' RACE reads, giving one row per CDR3 protein. The repertoire has some 670,000 distinct CDR3 sequences, about 51% of them found once; the top ten carry roughly 13%. Sample: blood. The origin of the receptors is an elderly woman in good health.

The CDR3, as DNA: TGTGCCAGCAGTAGGACTAGCGGGGCTTTCAATGAGCAGTTCTTC. The encoded protein is CASSRTSGAFNEQFF. The gene calls are TRBV6-6 and TRBJ2-1; 12 positions match TRBD2. Trimming cost V 5 bases and J 6 bases; bases outside gene matches: 5. The CDR3 has 15 amino acids. CDR1 is MNHNY, CDR2 SVGAGI, per germline (reference sequence).

This clonotype was counted only a few times. The J gene is TRBJ2-5, the V gene TRBV12-3 or TRBV12-4; D remains unclear. V was pared by 5 bases and J by 1 base, with 8 bases between. This CDR3 comprises 13 residues. CDR3 in amino acids: CASSVSAQETQYF. The CDR3 DNA follows: TGTGCCAGCAGTGTGTCAGCCCAAGAGACCCAGTACTTC.

The V call is TRBV27, the J call TRBJ2-6, with TRBD1 matching 9 bases. The CDR3 runs to 16 residues. CDR1 is MNHEY, CDR2 SMNVEV, per germline (reference sequence). V shed 3 bases and J 2 bases; nucleotides not matched to a gene: 2. The CDR3 sequence: CASSFTGGTGANVLTF. As DNA, the CDR3 is TGTGCCAGCAGTTTCACAGGGGGCACTGGGGCCAACGTCCTGACTTTC.

This clonotype was seen repeatedly, ten times or more. DNA for the CDR3: TGTGCCAGCAGCCAAGTGCCTAGCGGAACCTACGAGCAGTACTTC. Its translation is CASSQVPSGTYEQYF. This chain uses TRBV3-1 with TRBJ2-7; 7 nucleotides line up with TRBD2. Germline lookup yields CDR1 LGHDT and CDR2 YNNKEL (reference sequence). V shed 1 base and J 2 bases; nucleotides not matched to a gene: 5. The length of the CDR3 is 15 residues.

At least ten counts were recorded for this clonotype. V gene TRBV9 combines with J gene TRBJ2-7; TRBD2 matches 12 bases. Per the germline V gene, CDR1 is SGDLS and CDR2 is YYNGEE. V shed 6 bases and J 4 bases; nucleotides not matched to a gene: 11. The CDR3 is made up of 16 amino acids. For the CDR3, the DNA is TGTGCCAGCACCGGACTAGCGGGAAGGGATTTGTACGAGCAGTACTTC. This sequence encodes CASTGLAGRDLYEQYF.

CDR3 sequence: CASSLFVSAGRNEQYF. CDR3 bases: TGTGCCAGCAGCTTATTTGTGAGCGCAGGCCGTAATGAGCAGTACTTC. V and J are TRBV7-8 and TRBJ2-5; no clear D gene. Trimming cost V 2 bases and J 11 bases, with 24 bases left between them. Germline V lookup: CDR1 SGHVS, CDR2 FQNEAQ. The CDR3 length is 16 residues.

This clonotype was seen repeatedly, ten times or more. The V and J genes are TRBV20-1 and TRBJ2-1, with D unresolved. Germline V gives CDR1 DFQATT, CDR2 SNEGSKA (reference sequence). CDR3 length: 12 residues. Trimming took 6 bases from V and 12 from J, leaving 18 bases between them. The CDR3 is CSAPMGYNGQFF. CDR3 coding DNA: TGCAGTGCCCCGATGGGCTATAACGGGCAGTTCTTC.

The CDR3 nucleotides read TGCGCCAGCAGCCGAGATCCGGGTAGCAATCAGCCCCAGCATTTT. This codes for CASSRDPGSNQPQHF. The J gene is TRBJ1-5, the V gene TRBV4-1, with D unresolved. Germline V gives CDR1 MGHRA, CDR2 YSYEKL. There are 15 residues in the CDR3. Trimming took 4 bases from V and 0 from J, leaving 10 bases between them.

This clonotype was picked up a small number of times. The junction shows a germline mismatch at one end, possibly a read error. This chain links TRBV5-1 with TRBJ2-1; D assignment may be TRBD1 or TRBD2 (5 bases each). CDR3 length: 16 residues. Per the germline V gene, CDR1 is SGHRS and CDR2 is YFSETQ. The CDR3 sequence: CASSLTTGTDYNEQFF. CDR3 in DNA: TGCGCCAGTAGCTTGACCACCGGGACGGATTACAATGAGCAGTTCTTC. The full variable domain, its missing parts supplied by reference TRBV5-1 and TRBJ2-1, is KAGVTQTPRYLIKTRGQQVTLSCSPISGHRSVSWYQQTPGQGLQFLFEYFSETQRNKGNFPGRFSGRQFSNSRSEMNVSTLELGDSALYLCASSLTTGTDYNEQFFGPGTRLTVL.

The chain has TRBV30 and TRBJ2-3, with D uncertain. Germline V lookup: CDR1 GTSNPN, CDR2 SVGIG (reference sequence). V shed 3 bases and J shed 0 bases, with 7 bases lying between them. CDR3 length equals 13 residues. CDR3 amino acids: CAWRSRSTDTQYF. CDR3 DNA sequence: TGTGCCTGGAGAAGCAGGAGCACAGATACGCAGTATTTT.

This clonotype was observed many times. This chain joins TRBV4-1 and TRBJ1-2, with D perhaps matching TRBD1 (6 bases). Trimming cost V 2 bases and J 7 bases, with 23 bases left between them. CDR1 MGHRA and CDR2 YSYEKL come from the germline V gene. The CDR3 has 17 amino acids. CDR3 sequence reads: CASSQLSTGRRGSGYTF. CDR3 nucleotides: TGCGCCAGCAGCCAACTATCTACAGGGCGTAGGGGTAGTGGCTACACCTTC.

This clonotype was picked up many times. V gene TRBV12-3 or TRBV12-4 combines with J gene TRBJ2-3, with TRBD2 matching over 8 bases. The CDR3 length is 15 residues. The V and J ends lost 5 bases and 11 bases, in that order; junction bases with no gene match: 15. CDR3 amino acids: CASSATGTRVLWQYF. For the CDR3, the DNA is TGTGCCAGCAGTGCGACCGGGACTAGGGTTTTGTGGCAGTATTTT.

The gene calls are TRBV7-2 and TRBJ2-3; no clear D gene. Germline V CDR1 and CDR2: SGHTA, FQGNSA. The CDR3 covers 14 residues. The V and J ends lost 5 bases and 3 bases respectively, with 12 bases between them. CDR3 nucleotide sequence: TGTGCCAGCAGCGGCCCTCTTAAAACAGATACGCAGTATTTT. Protein sequence: CASSGPLKTDTQYF.

The chain recombines TRBV5-1 with TRBJ1-4; unclear D gene. V was cut by 0 bases and J by 8 bases, with 14 bases left in between. The CDR3 totals 15 residues. Germline CDR1 and CDR2: SGHRS and YFSETQ. The DNA for the CDR3 is TGCGCCAGCAGCTTGGAGTCCTATGCGGCGGAAAAACTGTTTTTT. Translation gives CASSLESYAAEKLFF.

The chain carries TRBV7-2 and TRBJ2-3; D may be TRBD2 (6 bases). Trimming stripped 5 bases from V and 2 bases from J, with 14 bases between. There are 15 residues in the CDR3. Germline lookup yields CDR1 SGHTA and CDR2 FQGNSA. CDR3 loop: CASSLPGLYTDTQYF. Written as DNA, the CDR3 is TGTGCCAGCAGCCTCCCGGGACTGTACACAGATACGCAGTATTTT.

This chain connects TRBV2 to TRBJ2-4; 9 positions agree with TRBD1. CDR1 and CDR2 (germline): SNHLY, FYNNEI. CDR3 length equals 12 residues. J was trimmed by 15 bases and V by 7 bases; bases with no gene match: 10. The CDR3 DNA reads TGTGCCAGCACCCCCCGGGACAGGGAAAGGTACTTC. It is translated as CASTPRDRERYF.

The CDR3 DNA follows: TGCGCCAGCAGCCCGGGGAGGGGGCCTACCGAAATTCAGTACTTC. It specifies CASSPGRGPTEIQYF. The rearrangement joins TRBV5-1 to TRBJ2-4; TRBD1 or TRBD2 may be the D gene (7 bases each). Germline V gives CDR1 SGHRS, CDR2 YFSETQ. The CDR3 covers 15 residues. V lost 4 bases to trimming and J lost 10 bases, with 21 bases between them.